This entry concerns a single TCR beta chain. Antigen specificity is unknown. This sample is drawn from a study of CD4 T cells in relation to SARS-CoV-2 and coronaviruses. Study-wide context: PBMCs were cultured with antigen for roughly 11 days before TCR beta sequencing. Findings and caveats of the study: The cross-reactivity analysis covered only spike protein, not other viral proteins.

Clones were read by immunoSEQ multiplex PCR, and TCRdb kept only the in-frame ones, dropping some. The sample records roughly 18,000 clones, around three quarters being singletons. CDR3 size: 14 residues. The V and J ends lost 2 bases and 0 bases respectively, with 8 bases between them. The germline gives CDR1 SNHLY, CDR2 FYNNEI. CD4+ T cells from unexposed donors were obtained before the COVID-19 pandemic (2011-2018). CD4+ T cells were isolated from the cells after about ten days of culture. Cells permitting, SARS-CoV-2 S/N and four cold-coronavirus spikes were tested on unexposed-donor CD4+ T cells.

The chain uses TRBV2 and TRBJ2-7; the D is unclear. The clonotype originates from a human donor in good health. The sequencing sample was made of CD4+ T cells from PBMCs, cultured in vitro. CDR3 nucleotide sequence: TGTGCCAGCAGTGAACTGGAGAGCTCCTACGAGCAGTACTTC. It yields the protein CASSELESSYEQYF.